This T cell receptor beta chain originates from a study of CD8 T cells in ankylosing spondylitis (dated by TCRdb to about 2017). About the full investigation: The study profiled T cell receptor beta repertoires in healthy donors and ankylosing spondylitis patients to find disease-linked TCR variants. The full study cohort was made up of about 24 ankylosing spondylitis patients and roughly 100 healthy donors. Peripheral blood was sampled, and synovial fluid was also collected from ankylosing spondylitis patients. What the study reported, not specific to this receptor: A TCR beta motif made up of about eight highly homologous amino acid variants appeared to be characteristic of blood from ankylosing spondylitis patients. The disease-linked clones were reported as significantly enriched in matched synovial fluid samples from ankylosing spondylitis patients. Some motif variants had previously been reported in the synovial fluid and blood of reactive arthritis patients, which suggests shared mechanisms of disease initiation. A CD8+ phenotype was shown by the disease-linked clones, which were found at relatively low frequencies in peripheral blood.

With respect to this clonotype: The antigen it binds to is not known. Base quality data are lacking; no much larger clone is found one base away.

The sequencing machine was an Illumina HiSeq 2500. Quantitative 5'-RACE with molecular barcodes was used to prepare TCR beta libraries. As for how the authors treated the data: Disease-linked TCR variants were identified with a new computational method built on a probabilistic model of VDJ rearrangement. Using fastp at Q25 and MiXCR, TCRdb reprocessed the public reads and kept productive beta chains. Entries are consolidated by CDR3 protein sequence, retaining the most common genes and DNA. Here the V and J calls rest on TCRdb's processing, not on the authors' analysis. Counted in this sample were under 200,000 distinct CDR3 sequences; 13% of them appeared once. The ten largest clones capture approximately 10% of the sample. The CDR3 spans 15 residues, from the cysteine through the phenylalanine. The sequence is cut down to CDR3 DNA, 45 bases in frame from base 1. V lost 4 bases and J lost 2 bases; the stretch between them is 13 bases long. Taken from the germline V gene (reference sequence), the CDR1 and CDR2 loops are LNHDA and SQIVND.

The source material was blood, either unsorted or a sorted T cell fraction (not recorded which). The V and J genes are TRBV19 and TRBJ2-3, with TRBD2 perhaps the D gene, on 5 matching bases. The receptor comes from a female donor with ankylosing spondylitis or in good health (not recorded which). The CDR3 protein: CASSTAGLPTDTQYF. The bases are TGTGCCAGTAGTACCGCTGGACTCCCCACAGATACGCAGTATTTT.